These 15 T cell receptor beta chains originate from one sample sequenced in a study of T cell responses to AZD1222 COVID-19 vaccine (dated by TCRdb to about 2021). The library was obtained by the immunoSEQ multiplex PCR assay. TCRdb carries this immuneACCESS record with in-frame sequences only. Its versions omit some clonotypes, under half of them owing to an unresolved V gene in the studies checked, with the rest unexplained. The sample has approximately 170,000 clones on record, 70% to 90% of them singletons. The ten largest clones represent over 1% of the sample. The label giving this sample's time point can be read as: about 28 days (+/-7) after the second vaccine dose. The specimen was peripheral blood, collected 28 days after the second AZD1222 dose. Every receptor here comes from an adult who received the AZD1222 COVID-19 vaccine.

This clone is a singleton in its sample. The rearrangement uses TRBV10-3 and TRBJ1-2, with 9 bases that match TRBD1. Per germline, CDR1 ENHRY and CDR2 SYGVKD. The V gene end was trimmed by 3 bases and the J gene end by 2 bases; junction bases not matched to a gene: 1. The CDR3 contains 14 residues. CDR3 protein: CAISEGTGNYGYTF. Written as DNA, the CDR3 is TGTGCCATCAGTGAAGGGACAGGGAACTATGGCTACACCTTC.

This chain uses TRBV4-1 with TRBJ2-7, with no clear D. In germline, CDR1 is MGHRA, CDR2 YSYEKL. Trimming pared 4 bases from V and 4 bases from J, leaving 14 bases between. The CDR3 is made up of 14 amino acids. The CDR3 coding sequence is TGCGCCAGCAGCCCGGCGGCGGATGAGTACGAGCAGTACTTC. This sequence encodes CASSPAADEYEQYF.

This clone was seen more than once but under ten times. The gene calls are TRBV2 and TRBJ1-5, with 8 bases lining up with TRBD1. J gave up 0 bases and V 3 bases, and 13 bases lay outside the gene matches. There are 19 residues in the CDR3. Germline V lookup: CDR1 SNHLY, CDR2 FYNNEI. The CDR3 reads CASSDGQGVGIYSNQPQHF. As DNA, the CDR3 is TGTGCCAGCAGTGACGGACAGGGCGTGGGGATTTATAGCAATCAGCCCCAGCATTTT. Full variable domain (outside the CDR3, taken from reference TRBV2 and TRBJ1-5): EPEVTQTPSHQVTQMGQEVILRCVPISNHLYFYWYRQILGQKVEFLVSFYNNEISEKSEIFDDQFSVERPDGSNFTLKIRSTKLEDSAMYFCASSDGQGVGIYSNQPQHFGDGTRLSIL.

The rearrangement joins TRBV10-1 to TRBJ1-1, with TRBD1 identical over 8 bases. CDR1 is WNHNN, CDR2 SYGVQD, per germline (reference sequence). The CDR3 has 14 residues. After removal of 4 bases from V and 8 bases from J, the junction contained 9 bases not matched to a gene. The DNA of the CDR3 is TGCGCCAGCAGTGGACAGGGGTCCCCCCAGGAAGCTTTCTTT. It encodes CASSGQGSPQEAFF.

The chain couples TRBV7-2 to TRBJ2-2; the match to TRBD1 covers 9 bases. V was pared by 6 bases and J by 5 bases, with 4 bases of the junction left unmatched. Germline assignment: CDR1 SGHTA and CDR2 FQGNSA. The CDR3 loop spans 14 amino acids. The CDR3 DNA is TGTGCCAGCAGTCGGGACAGGGTGACCGGGGAGCTGTTTTTT. Residues: CASSRDRVTGELFF.

The genes are TRBV14 and TRBJ1-2; 9 bases map to TRBD1. V gave up 1 base and J gave up 3 bases; unmatched junction bases: 3. CDR3 length equals 15 residues. Germline V lookup: CDR1 SGHDN, CDR2 FVKESK. The CDR3 DNA follows: TGTGCCAGCAGCCAAGTACAGGGGGCCGACTATGGCTACACCTTC. It yields the protein CASSQVQGADYGYTF.

The chain's CDR3 is CASSSSGLAADTQYF. CDR3 nucleotides: TGTGCCAGCAGCTCCTCGGGACTAGCCGCAGATACGCAGTATTTT. The chain couples TRBV7-9 to TRBJ2-3, with 9 bases identical to TRBD2. This CDR3 is 15 amino acids long. V gave up 4 bases and J gave up 4 bases; unmatched junction bases: 6. Germline CDR1 is SEHNR and CDR2 is FQNEAQ (reference sequence).

The chain links TRBV5-6 to TRBJ2-3, with 8 nucleotides matching TRBD2. CDR3 length: 16 residues. Per germline, CDR1 SGHDT and CDR2 YYEEEE. The trim removed 4 bases at V and 2 bases at J, leaving 9 bases unmatched. The chain's CDR3 is CASSLRQRGTTDTQYF. The CDR3 nucleotides are TGTGCCAGCAGCCTTCGGCAGCGGGGGACCACAGATACGCAGTATTTT.

V is TRBV5-4 and J is TRBJ1-2; no firm D call. The V gene lost 3 bases and the J gene lost 4 bases, with 13 bases spanning the gap. This CDR3 comprises 14 residues. CDR1 SGHNT and CDR2 YYREEE come from the germline V gene (reference sequence). The CDR3 nucleotides read TGTGCCAGCAGCTCAAGCCGGACGGCCTATGGCTACACCTTC. Protein product: CASSSSRTAYGYTF.

The chain joins TRBV10-1 to TRBJ2-3; TRBD1 is a possible D gene (5 bases). V was pared by 3 bases and J by 2 bases, with 9 bases between. Germline assignment: CDR1 WNHNN and CDR2 SYGVQD (reference sequence). There are 14 residues in the CDR3. The CDR3 nucleotides read TGCGCCAGCAGTGACAGGGCCTTCACAGATACGCAGTATTTT. Residues: CASSDRAFTDTQYF.

This chain joins TRBV6-4 and TRBJ1-6, with D uncertain. The CDR3 length is 15 residues. The V end was cut by 6 bases, the J end by 10 bases, with 19 bases between. Germline V lookup: CDR1 MRHNA, CDR2 SNTAGT. The CDR3 is CASSEDGSDFSPLHF. CDR3 coding DNA: TGTGCCAGCAGCGAGGACGGATCGGATTTCTCACCCCTCCACTTT.

The DNA of the CDR3 is TGTGCCAGCAGGGCATATGGCTACACCTTC. Protein: CASRAYGYTF. The J gene is TRBJ1-2, the V gene TRBV13, with D unclear. The CDR3 sequence is 10 residues long. Trimming took 6 bases from V and 5 from J, leaving 4 bases between them. Germline values: CDR1 PRHDT, CDR2 FYEKMQ (reference sequence).

The genes are TRBV10-3 and TRBJ1-6, with unresolved D. Germline V gives CDR1 ENHRY, CDR2 SYGVKD. Trimming removed 8 bases from V and 4 bases from J, with 9 bases in between. This CDR3 has 13 residues. CDR3 sequence reads: CAIRFDYNSPLHF. The CDR3 DNA reads as TGTGCCATCCGGTTCGATTATAATTCACCCCTCCACTTT.

V and J are TRBV14 and TRBJ1-4, with D unclear. Trimming stripped 4 bases from V and 0 bases from J, with 12 bases between. CDR1 is SGHDN, CDR2 FVKESK, per germline. The CDR3 covers 16 residues. The CDR3 is CASSPAVLTTNEKLFF. The CDR3 bases are TGTGCCAGCAGCCCAGCGGTACTTACAACTAATGAAAAACTGTTTTTT.

The chain has TRBV7-2 and TRBJ2-3, with unresolved D. This CDR3 region has 14 residues. CDR1 and CDR2 (germline): SGHTA, FQGNSA. Trimming pared 3 bases from V and 0 bases from J, leaving 7 bases between. The CDR3 DNA follows: TGTGCCAGCAGCTTGGTCCTGAGCACAGATACGCAGTATTTT. The encoded protein is CASSLVLSTDTQYF.